This TCR beta chain comes out of a study of blood T cell repertoires in COVID-19. The overall study: The United States, Italy and Spain provided the acute and convalescent COVID-19 samples. In each case, the material was cDNA or gDNA derived from T cells, B-cell-depleted T cells, or PBMCs.

In the original workflow: From reference gene primer amplification, estimates of nucleated cell counts were derived. Here immunoSEQ multiplex PCR was the method, and the copy in TCRdb shows in-frame clones only, minus some. The DNA gave D and trimming, while V, J and clone size come from that table. In the table there are roughly 76,000 clones, roughly 84% of which are singletons. Losses at the gene ends were 2 bases for V and 2 bases for J; bases not matched to a gene: 7. Germline-derived CDR1 and CDR2 are LGHNA and YSLEER. This CDR3 contains 16 residues. This receptor was obtained from a young woman with acute or convalescent COVID-19. This rearrangement joins TRBV4-3 to TRBJ2-3; 7 bases are shared with TRBD2. Sequenced material: peripheral blood. CDR3 sequence reads: CASSQLREIVTDTQYF. In nucleotides, the CDR3 is TGCGCCAGCAGCCAACTGCGGGAGATCGTCACAGATACGCAGTATTTT.